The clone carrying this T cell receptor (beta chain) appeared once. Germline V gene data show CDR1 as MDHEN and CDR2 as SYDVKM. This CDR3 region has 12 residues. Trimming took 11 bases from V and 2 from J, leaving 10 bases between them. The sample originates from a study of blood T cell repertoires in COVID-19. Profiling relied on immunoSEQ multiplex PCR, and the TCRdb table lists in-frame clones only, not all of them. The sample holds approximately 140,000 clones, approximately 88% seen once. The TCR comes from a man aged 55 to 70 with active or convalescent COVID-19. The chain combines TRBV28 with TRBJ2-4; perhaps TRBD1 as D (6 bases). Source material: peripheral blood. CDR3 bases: TGTGCCGTAGGGACACCCAAAAACATTCAGTACTTC. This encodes CAVGTPKNIQYF.